These 4 T cell receptor beta chains were sequenced from one sample in a study of identical twins. Via MiXCR, TCRdb re-called the 5' RACE reads, giving one row per CDR3 protein. Here the sample spans approximately 550,000 distinct CDR3 sequences, approximately 20% being singletons. Another study also made use of these data, one on yellow fever vaccine responses in identical twins.

Sequenced material: CD4+ T cells sorted from blood. Every receptor here comes from a woman aged 18 to 35 in good health.

This chain uses TRBV9 with TRBJ2-5; possibly TRBD2 for D (6 bases). V lost 4 bases, J lost 1 base, and 17 bases lay in between. Germline values: CDR1 SGDLS, CDR2 YYNGEE. This CDR3 is 16 amino acids long. Here the CDR3 reads CASSIRDSHPQETQYF. In DNA, the CDR3 is TGTGCCAGCAGCATACGGGACTCCCACCCCCAAGAGACCCAGTACTTC.

This clonotype was seen many times. The junction departs from germline at one end; a sequencing error may be responsible. The chain combines TRBV12-3 or TRBV12-4 with TRBJ1-5; tentative D call: TRBD1 (6 bases). This CDR3 spans 13 amino acids. CDR3 in amino acids: CASSLGGGQPQHF. The CDR3 nucleotides read TGTGCCAGCAGCTTAGGGGGGGGTCAGCCCCAGCATTTT.

The chain employs TRBV2 and TRBJ2-3; 12 bases are a match to TRBD2. Per germline, CDR1 SNHLY and CDR2 FYNNEI. V was pared by 3 bases and J by 11 bases, with 6 bases of the junction left unmatched. The CDR3 spans 14 residues. The CDR3 here is CASSDLLAGGRQYF. CDR3 DNA: TGTGCCAGCAGTGACCTCCTAGCGGGAGGGAGGCAGTATTTT. The whole variable domain, remainder taken from reference TRBV2 and TRBJ2-3, is EPEVTQTPSHQVTQMGQEVILRCVPISNHLYFYWYRQILGQKVEFLVSFYNNEISEKSEIFDDQFSVERPDGSNFTLKIRSTKLEDSAMYFCASSDLLAGGRQYFGPGTRLTVL.

The V gene is TRBV28, the J gene TRBJ2-3; 9 bases line up with TRBD1. The V gene's germline CDR1 is MDHEN and CDR2 SYDVKM. Trimming at V came to 2 bases and at J to 3 bases, leaving 9 bases not matched to a gene. CDR3 size: 17 residues. This CDR3 reads CASSLGRDREVTDTQYF. CDR3 sequence (DNA): TGTGCCAGCAGTTTAGGGCGGGACAGGGAGGTTACAGATACGCAGTATTTT.